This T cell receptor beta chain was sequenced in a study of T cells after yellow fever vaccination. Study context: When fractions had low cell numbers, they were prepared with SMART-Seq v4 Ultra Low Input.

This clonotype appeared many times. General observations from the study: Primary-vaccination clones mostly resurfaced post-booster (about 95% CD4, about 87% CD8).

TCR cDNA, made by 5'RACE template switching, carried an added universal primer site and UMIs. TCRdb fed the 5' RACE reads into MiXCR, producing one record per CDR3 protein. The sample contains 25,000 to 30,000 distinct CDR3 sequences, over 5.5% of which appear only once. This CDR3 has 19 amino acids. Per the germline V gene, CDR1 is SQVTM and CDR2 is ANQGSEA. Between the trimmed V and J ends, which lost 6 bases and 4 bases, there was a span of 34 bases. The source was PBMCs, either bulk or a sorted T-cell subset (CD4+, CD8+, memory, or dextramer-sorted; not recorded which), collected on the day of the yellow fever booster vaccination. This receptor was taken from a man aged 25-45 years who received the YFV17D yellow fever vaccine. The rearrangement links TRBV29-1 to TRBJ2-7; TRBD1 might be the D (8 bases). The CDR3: CSVLDRAANGDWRGYEQYF. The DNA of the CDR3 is TGCAGCGTCTTGGACAGGGCGGCGAACGGTGACTGGCGGGGGTACGAGCAGTACTTC.